This is a list of T cell receptor beta chains from one sample in a study of early T cells in non-severe SARS-CoV-2 infection. TCRdb fed the 5' RACE reads into MiXCR, producing one record per CDR3 protein. The repertoire holds 50,000 to 65,000 distinct CDR3 sequences, with 15% to 20% as singletons. This specimen consisted of whole blood, obtained at baseline. The receptors were gathered from an adult who was a healthcare worker with PCR-confirmed SARS-CoV-2 infection or an uninfected control (not recorded which). The CDR3 runs from the conserved cysteine through the conserved F or W. Each record gives: clone size, J gene, D gene, V gene, CDR3 DNA, CDR3 protein. D genes are given only for firm matches. Clone size appears in some rows only: once, few, many, or a class for an expanded clone.

>-|TRBJ1-1|-|TRBV5-6
TGTGCCAGCAGAATCACAGGATCCGCTTTCTTT
CASRITGSAFF
>medium-sized|TRBJ2-5|-|TRBV27
TGTGCCAGCAGTCCCACGTCCGGTCAGGGGGAGACCCAGTACTTC
CASSPTSGQGETQYF
>-|TRBJ2-1|-|TRBV9
TGTGCCAGCAGCGTAGGACTAGTTAATGAGCAGTTCTTC
CASSVGLVNEQFF
>-|TRBJ2-2|TRBD2|TRBV5-1
TGCGCCAGCAGCTGGAGTCAGACTAGCACTAGCGCCGGGGAGCTGTTTTTT
CASSWSQTSTSAGELFF
>-|TRBJ1-5|TRBD1|TRBV3-1
TGTGCCAGCAGCCAAGGACAGGGCCATCAGCCCCAGCATTTT
CASSQGQGHQPQHF
>-|TRBJ2-1|TRBD2|TRBV9
TGTGCCAGCAGCGTTACTAGCGGGATGTACAATGAGCAGTTCTTC
CASSVTSGMYNEQFF
>few|TRBJ1-6|-|TRBV10-3
TGTGCCATCAGTGAGAGGGGGTTATCTTTGGGTTCACCCCTCCACTTT
CAISERGLSLGSPLHF
>few|TRBJ2-3|TRBD2|TRBV6-1
TGTGCCAGCAGTGAACCCGCTAGCGGGGGGTGGAATACGCAGTATTTT
CASSEPASGGWNTQYF
>-|TRBJ2-2|-|TRBV12-3/TRBV12-4
TGTGCCAGCAGTTTTCGAAGAACCGGGGAGCTGTTTTTT
CASSFRRTGELFF
>large|TRBJ1-3|-|TRBV4-1
TGCGCCAGCAGCGCGAGCGGGGAGGTTGGAAACACCATATATTTT
CASSASGEVGNTIYF
>-|TRBJ1-2|-|TRBV3-1
TGTGCCAGCAGCTCCAAAGGGCGGGGAGGCCGAGGGAGTGGCTACACCTTC
CASSSKGRGGRGSGYTF
>few|TRBJ1-1|-|TRBV7-9
TGTGCCAGCAGCTTAGTCGGGCAGTACATGAACACTGAAGCTTTCTTT
CASSLVGQYMNTEAFF